The rows below give T cell receptor beta chains drawn from one sample of a study of CD4 T cells in relation to SARS-CoV-2 and coronaviruses. No antigen has been assigned to these receptors. Sequencing was performed with immunoSEQ multiplex PCR; in TCRdb, only in-frame clones are kept and a portion is missing. The data show around 18,000 clones, with over 65% seen just once and approximately 30% held by the top ten. Source material: CD4+ T cells from PBMCs, cultured in vitro. The receptors come from a human donor in good health. The CDR3 runs from the conserved cysteine through the conserved F or W. Fields, in order: V gene, J gene, D gene, clone size, CDR3 DNA, CDR3 protein. D genes are given only for firm matches. Where a row states a size, it is once, few, many or the class of an expanded clone; other rows omit it.

v_gene: TRBV29-1
j_gene: TRBJ2-1
d_gene: .
abundance: .
CDR3nt: TGCAGCGTCCACAGTTACAATGAGCAGTTCTTC
CDR3aa: CSVHSYNEQFF

v_gene: TRBV25-1
j_gene: TRBJ2-1
d_gene: TRBD1
abundance: .
CDR3nt: TGTGCCACGACAGGGTACAATGAGCAGTTCTTC
CDR3aa: CATTGYNEQFF

v_gene: TRBV6-6
j_gene: TRBJ2-2
d_gene: TRBD1
abundance: .
CDR3nt: TGTGCCAGCACCTACATTCACAGGGGTCGGACCGGGGAGCTGTTTTTT
CDR3aa: CASTYIHRGRTGELFF

v_gene: TRBV27
j_gene: TRBJ2-7
d_gene: TRBD2
abundance: once
CDR3nt: TGTGCCAGCAGTTTCAGCGGGAGCCCTTCCTACGAGCAGTACTTC
CDR3aa: CASSFSGSPSYEQYF

v_gene: TRBV19
j_gene: TRBJ1-2
d_gene: TRBD1
abundance: .
CDR3nt: TGTGCCAGTAGTATGCCAGGGGGCCTTCCCTATGGCTACACCTTC
CDR3aa: CASSMPGGLPYGYTF

v_gene: TRBV5-4
j_gene: TRBJ2-3
d_gene: .
abundance: .
CDR3nt: TGTGCCAGCAGCGCCAGCGGGACACCGGGCACAGATACGCAGTATTTT
CDR3aa: CASSASGTPGTDTQYF

v_gene: TRBV7-3
j_gene: TRBJ2-5
d_gene: TRBD1
abundance: .
CDR3nt: TGTGCCAGCAGCTTAAGGGGCCCCGACAGGGTAGAGACCCAGTACTTC
CDR3aa: CASSLRGPDRVETQYF

v_gene: TRBV30
j_gene: TRBJ1-6
d_gene: .
abundance: few
CDR3nt: TGTGCCTGGAACGGGGCCTCCAATAATTCACCCCTCCACTTT
CDR3aa: CAWNGASNNSPLHF

v_gene: TRBV2
j_gene: TRBJ2-3
d_gene: .
abundance: .
CDR3nt: TGTGCCAGCAGTAAGGGGGGCCGCACAGATACGCAGTATTTT
CDR3aa: CASSKGGRTDTQYF

v_gene: TRBV27
j_gene: TRBJ1-6
d_gene: .
abundance: .
CDR3nt: TGTGCCAGCAGTCGGACAGTTAGCTCCTATAATTCACCCCTCCACTTT
CDR3aa: CASSRTVSSYNSPLHF

v_gene: TRBV9
j_gene: TRBJ2-2
d_gene: TRBD2
abundance: .
CDR3nt: TGTGCCAGCAGCGTCGCGACTAGCGGGAAAGGGACCGGGGAGCTGTTTTTT
CDR3aa: CASSVATSGKGTGELFF

v_gene: TRBV7-6
j_gene: TRBJ2-3
d_gene: .
abundance: .
CDR3nt: TGTGCCAGCAGCACGGGACTGTCCGACCCAGCAGATACGCAGTATTTT
CDR3aa: CASSTGLSDPADTQYF

v_gene: TRBV4-2
j_gene: TRBJ1-1
d_gene: .
abundance: .
CDR3nt: TGTGCCAGCAGCCAAGAAAGGAGGAACACTGAAGCTTTCTTT
CDR3aa: CASSQERRNTEAFF

v_gene: TRBV6-5
j_gene: TRBJ2-7
d_gene: TRBD1
abundance: .
CDR3nt: TGTGCCAGCCACGGACAGGGTGTGCGAGAGCAGTACTTC
CDR3aa: CASHGQGVREQYF

v_gene: TRBV9
j_gene: TRBJ2-2
d_gene: .
abundance: few
CDR3nt: TGTGCCAGCAGCATTACAGCCATAAACACCGGGGAGCTGTTTTTT
CDR3aa: CASSITAINTGELFF

v_gene: TRBV18
j_gene: TRBJ2-2
d_gene: TRBD2
abundance: .
CDR3nt: TGTGCCAGCTCCACGCGCTGGGGCGGGAGGCAGAACACCGGGGAGCTGTTTTTT
CDR3aa: CASSTRWGGRQNTGELFF

v_gene: TRBV3-1/TRBV3-2
j_gene: TRBJ1-2
d_gene: .
abundance: few
CDR3nt: TGTGCCAGCAGCCGCCAAGAGGCTCAGCCCTCCTCAGGCTACACCTTC
CDR3aa: CASSRQEAQPSSGYTF

v_gene: TRBV27
j_gene: TRBJ1-6
d_gene: TRBD1
abundance: .
CDR3nt: TGTGCCAGCAACTCTAACGTCCCGGACAGGGCTCAGAGAGCCCTCCACTTT
CDR3aa: CASNSNVPDRAQRALHF

v_gene: TRBV6-6
j_gene: TRBJ2-3
d_gene: TRBD2
abundance: .
CDR3nt: TGTGCCAGCATTTCGGCGGGGGGAGATACGCAGTATTTT
CDR3aa: CASISAGGDTQYF

v_gene: TRBV19
j_gene: TRBJ2-6
d_gene: TRBD1
abundance: .
CDR3nt: TGTGCCAGTGCGACAGGGGCTGGGGCCAACGTCCTGACTTTC
CDR3aa: CASATGAGANVLTF

v_gene: TRBV27
j_gene: TRBJ2-1
d_gene: TRBD2
abundance: .
CDR3nt: TGTGCCAGCAGTCCACTAGCGGGAATTTGGTATGAGCAGTTCTTC
CDR3aa: CASSPLAGIWYEQFF

v_gene: TRBV3-1/TRBV3-2
j_gene: TRBJ2-5
d_gene: TRBD2
abundance: once
CDR3nt: TGTGCCAGCAGCCAACCCGGGACTAGGGAGACCCAGTACTTC
CDR3aa: CASSQPGTRETQYF

v_gene: TRBV5-4
j_gene: TRBJ2-7
d_gene: .
abundance: .
CDR3nt: TGTGCCAGCAGCTTTGGGCTGGGGCTCTCCTACGAGCAGTACTTC
CDR3aa: CASSFGLGLSYEQYF

v_gene: TRBV27
j_gene: TRBJ2-3
d_gene: .
abundance: .
CDR3nt: TGTGCCAGCAGTCCCCCCGCGGCCCGCACAGATACGCAGTATTTT
CDR3aa: CASSPPAARTDTQYF

v_gene: TRBV6-4
j_gene: TRBJ2-3
d_gene: .
abundance: few
CDR3nt: TGTGCCACCGCCGGAGGAGACACAGATACGCAGTATTTT
CDR3aa: CATAGGDTDTQYF

v_gene: TRBV19
j_gene: TRBJ1-4
d_gene: .
abundance: .
CDR3nt: TGTGCCAGTAGTATCGCCCGGCAGACAACTAATGAAAAACTGTTTTTT
CDR3aa: CASSIARQTTNEKLFF

v_gene: TRBV5-4
j_gene: TRBJ2-3
d_gene: .
abundance: .
CDR3nt: TGTGCCAGCAGCTTGGACTCTAGCGGCACAGATACGCAGTATTTT
CDR3aa: CASSLDSSGTDTQYF

v_gene: TRBV5-5
j_gene: TRBJ2-2
d_gene: .
abundance: .
CDR3nt: TGTGCCAGCAGCTTGAGGGGGACACCCACGAACACCGGGGAGCTGTTTTTT
CDR3aa: CASSLRGTPTNTGELFF

v_gene: TRBV4-1
j_gene: TRBJ2-2
d_gene: TRBD1
abundance: .
CDR3nt: TGCGCCAGCAGCCATCGACAGGGAGATGGGACCGGGGAGCTGTTTTTT
CDR3aa: CASSHRQGDGTGELFF

v_gene: TRBV30
j_gene: TRBJ2-1
d_gene: .
abundance: .
CDR3nt: TGTGCCTGGAGCCCCGGGTCAAACAATGAGCAGTTCTTC
CDR3aa: CAWSPGSNNEQFF

v_gene: TRBV10-3
j_gene: TRBJ1-5
d_gene: .
abundance: few
CDR3nt: TGTGCCATCAGTGAGAGGGGTGGTCGGCAGCCCCAGCATTTT
CDR3aa: CAISERGGRQPQHF

v_gene: TRBV2
j_gene: TRBJ1-4
d_gene: .
abundance: .
CDR3nt: TGTGCCAGCAGGGGGTTGGTTAATGAAAAACTGTTTTTT
CDR3aa: CASRGLVNEKLFF

v_gene: TRBV18
j_gene: TRBJ2-3
d_gene: TRBD2
abundance: .
CDR3nt: TGTGCCAGCTCACCACTCCCGGGAGGACACACAGATACGCAGTATTTT
CDR3aa: CASSPLPGGHTDTQYF

v_gene: TRBV28
j_gene: TRBJ1-5
d_gene: TRBD1
abundance: .
CDR3nt: TGTGCCAGCAGAACCGGGACAGATAGCAATCAGCCCCAGCATTTT
CDR3aa: CASRTGTDSNQPQHF

v_gene: TRBV6-1
j_gene: TRBJ1-4
d_gene: .
abundance: .
CDR3nt: TGTGCCAGCAGTGAAAGGGGCGGTGCAACTAATGAAAAACTGTTTTTT
CDR3aa: CASSERGGATNEKLFF

v_gene: TRBV3-1/TRBV3-2
j_gene: TRBJ1-6
d_gene: TRBD1
abundance: few
CDR3nt: TGTGCCAGCAGCCAAGGACAGGGAGGATCACCCCTCCACTTT
CDR3aa: CASSQGQGGSPLHF

v_gene: TRBV3-1/TRBV3-2
j_gene: TRBJ2-2
d_gene: TRBD2
abundance: .
CDR3nt: TGTGCCAGCAGACCCTCCGGCGGGAGGGCCGAGTTTGGCGGGGAGCTGTTTTTT
CDR3aa: CASRPSGGRAEFGGELFF